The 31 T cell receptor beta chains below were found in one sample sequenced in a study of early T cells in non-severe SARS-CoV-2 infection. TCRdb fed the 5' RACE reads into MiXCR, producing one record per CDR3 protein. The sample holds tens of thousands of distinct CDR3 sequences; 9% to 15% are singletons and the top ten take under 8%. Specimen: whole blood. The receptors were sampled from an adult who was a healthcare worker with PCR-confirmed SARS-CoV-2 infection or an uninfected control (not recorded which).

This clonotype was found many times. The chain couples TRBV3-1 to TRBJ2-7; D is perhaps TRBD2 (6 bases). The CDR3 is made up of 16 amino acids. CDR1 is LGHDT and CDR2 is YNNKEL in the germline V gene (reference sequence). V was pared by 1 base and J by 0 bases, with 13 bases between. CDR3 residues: CASSQGRASASYEQYF. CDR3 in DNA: TGTGCCAGCAGCCAAGGGCGGGCTAGCGCCTCCTACGAGCAGTACTTC.

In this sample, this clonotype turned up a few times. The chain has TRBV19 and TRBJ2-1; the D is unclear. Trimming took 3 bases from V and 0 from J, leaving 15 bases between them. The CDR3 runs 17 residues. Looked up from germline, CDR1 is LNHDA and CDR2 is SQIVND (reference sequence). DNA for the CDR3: TGTGCCAGTAGTATTGTCCCTGGGCTTAGCTCCTACAATGAGCAGTTCTTC. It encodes CASSIVPGLSSYNEQFF.

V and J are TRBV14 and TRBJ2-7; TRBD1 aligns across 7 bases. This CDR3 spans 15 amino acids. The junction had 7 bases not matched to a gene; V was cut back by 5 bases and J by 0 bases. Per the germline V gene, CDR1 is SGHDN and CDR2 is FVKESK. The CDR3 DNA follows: TGTGCCAGCAGCATTGGCCCAGGGGGCTCCTACGAGCAGTACTTC. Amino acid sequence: CASSIGPGGSYEQYF.

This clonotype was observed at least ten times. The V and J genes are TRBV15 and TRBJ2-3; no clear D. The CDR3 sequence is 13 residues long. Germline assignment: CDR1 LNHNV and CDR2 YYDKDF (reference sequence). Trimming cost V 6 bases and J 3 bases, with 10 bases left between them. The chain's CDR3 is CATSFRRTDTQYF. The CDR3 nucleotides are TGTGCCACCAGTTTCCGCCGAACAGATACGCAGTATTTT.

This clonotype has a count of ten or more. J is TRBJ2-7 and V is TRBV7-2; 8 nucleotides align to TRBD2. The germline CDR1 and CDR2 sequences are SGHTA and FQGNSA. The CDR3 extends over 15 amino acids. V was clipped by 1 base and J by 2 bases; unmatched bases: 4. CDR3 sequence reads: CASSLELADAYEQYF. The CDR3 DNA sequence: TGTGCCAGCAGCTTAGAACTAGCGGATGCCTACGAGCAGTACTTC.

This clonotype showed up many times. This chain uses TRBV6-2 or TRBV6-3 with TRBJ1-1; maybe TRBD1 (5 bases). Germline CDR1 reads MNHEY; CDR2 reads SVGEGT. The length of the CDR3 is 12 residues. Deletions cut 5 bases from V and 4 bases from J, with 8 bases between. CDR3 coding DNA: TGTGCCAGCAGTAGAGGGGCCACTGAAGCTTTCTTT. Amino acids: CASSRGATEAFF.

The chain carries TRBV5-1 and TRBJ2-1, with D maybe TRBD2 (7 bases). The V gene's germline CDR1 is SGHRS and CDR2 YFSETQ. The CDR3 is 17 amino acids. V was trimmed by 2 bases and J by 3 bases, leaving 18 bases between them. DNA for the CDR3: TGCGCCAGCAGCTTCAGCGGGACAAATCTCTTCTACAATGAGCAGTTCTTC. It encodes CASSFSGTNLFYNEQFF.

The CDR3 spells CASHIGQLNTEAFF. CDR3 in DNA: TGTGCCAGCCATATCGGACAGCTGAACACTGAAGCTTTCTTT. The chain is built from TRBV2 and TRBJ1-1; D possibly corresponds to TRBD1 (6 bases). Germline loops: CDR1 SNHLY, CDR2 FYNNEI. The CDR3 has 14 residues. Trimming stripped 8 bases from V and 0 bases from J, with 13 bases between.

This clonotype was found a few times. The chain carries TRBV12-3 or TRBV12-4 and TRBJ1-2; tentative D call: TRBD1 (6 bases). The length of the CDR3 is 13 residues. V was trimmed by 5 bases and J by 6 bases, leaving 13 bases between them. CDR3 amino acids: CASSPRDIHGYTF. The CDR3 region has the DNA TGTGCCAGCAGTCCCCGGGACATCCATGGCTACACCTTC.

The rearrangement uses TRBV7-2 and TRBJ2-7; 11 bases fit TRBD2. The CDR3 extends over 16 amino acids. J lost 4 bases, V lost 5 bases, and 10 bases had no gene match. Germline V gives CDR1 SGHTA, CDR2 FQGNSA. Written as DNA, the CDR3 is TGTGCCAGCAGCCATACTAGCGGGAGTGTGGGGTACGAGCAGTACTTC. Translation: CASSHTSGSVGYEQYF.

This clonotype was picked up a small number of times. CDR3 nucleotide sequence: TGCAGCGTTGGGCAGACCTACGAGCAGTACTTC. This encodes CSVGQTYEQYF. V is TRBV29-1 and J is TRBJ2-7; D remains unclear. Trimming pared 4 bases from V and 2 bases from J, leaving 6 bases between. CDR3 length: 11 residues. The V gene's germline CDR1 is SQVTM and CDR2 ANQGSEA.

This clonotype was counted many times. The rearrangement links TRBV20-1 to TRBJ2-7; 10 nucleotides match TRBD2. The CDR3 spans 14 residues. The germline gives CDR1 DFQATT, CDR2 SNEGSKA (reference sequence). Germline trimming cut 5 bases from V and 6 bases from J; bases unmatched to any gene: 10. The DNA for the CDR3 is TGCAGTGCTCTACCGAGCAGCGGGAGGGTCGAGCAGTACTTC. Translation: CSALPSSGRVEQYF.

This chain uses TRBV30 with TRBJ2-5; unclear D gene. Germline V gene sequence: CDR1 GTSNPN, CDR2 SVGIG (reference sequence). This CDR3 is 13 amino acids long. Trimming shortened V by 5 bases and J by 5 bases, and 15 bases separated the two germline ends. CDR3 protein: CAWGGRPGETQYF. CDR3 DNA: TGTGCCTGGGGTGGGCGGCCCGGGGAGACCCAGTACTTC.

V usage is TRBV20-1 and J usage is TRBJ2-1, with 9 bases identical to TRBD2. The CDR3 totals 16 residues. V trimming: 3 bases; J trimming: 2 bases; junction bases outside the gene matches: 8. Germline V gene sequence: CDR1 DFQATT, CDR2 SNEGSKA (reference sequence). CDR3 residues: CSASSQTSGAYNEQFF. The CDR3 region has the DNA TGCAGTGCTAGTTCGCAGACTAGCGGAGCCTACAATGAGCAGTTCTTC.

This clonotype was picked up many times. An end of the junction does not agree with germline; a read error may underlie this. The CDR3, as DNA: TGTGCTAGCAGCCGAGCGACAGGGTCCACCGGGGAGCTGTTTTTT. Protein: CASSRATGSTGELFF. J is TRBJ2-2 and V is TRBV7-7; 7 nucleotides line up with TRBD1. CDR1 is SSHAT and CDR2 is FNYEAQ in the germline V gene (reference sequence). This CDR3 contains 15 residues.

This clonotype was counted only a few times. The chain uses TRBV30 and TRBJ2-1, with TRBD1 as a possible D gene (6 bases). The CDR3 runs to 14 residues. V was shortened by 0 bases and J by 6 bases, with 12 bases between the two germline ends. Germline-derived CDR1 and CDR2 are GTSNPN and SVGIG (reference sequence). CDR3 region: CAWSVGRGSNEQFF. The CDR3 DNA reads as TGTGCCTGGAGTGTTGGCAGGGGTTCCAATGAGCAGTTCTTC.

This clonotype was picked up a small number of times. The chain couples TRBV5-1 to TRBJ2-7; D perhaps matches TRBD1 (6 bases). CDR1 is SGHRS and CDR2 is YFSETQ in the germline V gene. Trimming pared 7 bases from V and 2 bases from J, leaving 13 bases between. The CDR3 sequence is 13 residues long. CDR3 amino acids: CASGRTDTYEQYF. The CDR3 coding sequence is TGCGCCAGCGGCAGGACAGACACCTACGAGCAGTACTTC.

In nucleotides, the CDR3 is TGTGCCAGCAGCCGCGCCTACGAGCAGTACTTC. Translated: CASSRAYEQYF. The V and J genes are TRBV7-2 and TRBJ2-7; no definite D call. The CDR3 is 11 amino acids. From germline, CDR1 is SGHTA and CDR2 FQGNSA. Deletions cut 5 bases from V and 2 bases from J, with 4 bases between.

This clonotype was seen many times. The CDR3 reads CASSQKLAGAPIEQFF. The CDR3 region has the DNA TGTGCCAGCAGCCAAAAACTAGCGGGAGCGCCAATCGAGCAGTTCTTC. The chain links TRBV4-2 to TRBJ2-1, with TRBD2 matching over 11 bases. The CDR3 loop spans 16 amino acids. V lost 2 bases and J lost 10; bases outside the gene matches: 10. The germline gives CDR1 LGHNA, CDR2 YNFKEQ.

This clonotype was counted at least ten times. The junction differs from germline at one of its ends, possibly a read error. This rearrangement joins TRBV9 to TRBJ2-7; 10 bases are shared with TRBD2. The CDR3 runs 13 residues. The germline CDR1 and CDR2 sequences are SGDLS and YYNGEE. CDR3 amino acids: CASSYLAGTSVTF. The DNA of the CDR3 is TGTGCCAGCAGTTACTTAGCCGGGACTAGCGTAACATTC.

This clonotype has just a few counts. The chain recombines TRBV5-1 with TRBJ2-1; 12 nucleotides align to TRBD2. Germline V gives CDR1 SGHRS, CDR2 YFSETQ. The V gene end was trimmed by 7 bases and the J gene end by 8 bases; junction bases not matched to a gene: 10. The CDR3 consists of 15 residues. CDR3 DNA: TGCGCCAGCGGTGGACTAGCGGGATCCTGGGATGAGCAGTTCTTC. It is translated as CASGGLAGSWDEQFF.

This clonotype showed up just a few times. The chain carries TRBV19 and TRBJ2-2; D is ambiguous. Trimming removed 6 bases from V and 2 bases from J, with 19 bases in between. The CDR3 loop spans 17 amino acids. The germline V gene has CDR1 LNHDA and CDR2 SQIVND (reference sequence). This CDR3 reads CASRVVRTGINTGELFF. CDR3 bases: TGTGCCAGTAGGGTGGTAAGGACGGGCATCAACACCGGGGAGCTGTTTTTT.

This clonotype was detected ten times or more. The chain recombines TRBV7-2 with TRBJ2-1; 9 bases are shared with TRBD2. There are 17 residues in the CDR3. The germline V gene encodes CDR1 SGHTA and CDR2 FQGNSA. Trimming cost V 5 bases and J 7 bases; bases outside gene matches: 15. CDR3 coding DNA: TGTGCCAGCAGCCCTGGCCCTAGCGGGATGGTGATGAATGAGCAGTTCTTC. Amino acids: CASSPGPSGMVMNEQFF. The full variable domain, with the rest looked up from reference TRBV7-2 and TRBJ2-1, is GAGVSQSPSNKVTEKGKDVELRCDPISGHTALYWYRQSLGQGLEFLIYFQGNSAPDKSGLPSDRFSAERTGGSVSTLTIQRTQQEDSAVYLCASSPGPSGMVMNEQFFGPGTRLTVL.

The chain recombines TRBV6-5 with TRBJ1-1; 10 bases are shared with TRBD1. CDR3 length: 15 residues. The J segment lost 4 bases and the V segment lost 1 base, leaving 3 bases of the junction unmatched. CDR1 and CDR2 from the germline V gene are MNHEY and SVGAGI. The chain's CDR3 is CASSYWTGGSTEAFF. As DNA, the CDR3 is TGTGCCAGCAGTTACTGGACAGGGGGTAGCACTGAAGCTTTCTTT.

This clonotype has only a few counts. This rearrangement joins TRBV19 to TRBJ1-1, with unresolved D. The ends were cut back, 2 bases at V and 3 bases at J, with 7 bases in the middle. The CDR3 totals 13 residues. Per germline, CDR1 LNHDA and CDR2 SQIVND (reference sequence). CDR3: CASSIRGYTEAFF. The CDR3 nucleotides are TGTGCCAGTAGTATACGTGGGTACACTGAAGCTTTCTTT.

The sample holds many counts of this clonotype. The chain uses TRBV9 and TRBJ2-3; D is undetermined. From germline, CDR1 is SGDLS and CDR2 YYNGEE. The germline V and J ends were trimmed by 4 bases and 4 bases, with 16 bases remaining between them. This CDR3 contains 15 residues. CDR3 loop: CASSLGTIQSDTQYF. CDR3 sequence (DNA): TGTGCCAGCAGCCTCGGAACTATACAGTCAGATACGCAGTATTTT.

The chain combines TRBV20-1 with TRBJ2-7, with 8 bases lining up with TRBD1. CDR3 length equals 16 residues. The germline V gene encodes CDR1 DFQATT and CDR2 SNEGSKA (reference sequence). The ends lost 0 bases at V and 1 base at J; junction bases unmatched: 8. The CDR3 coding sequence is TGCAGTGCTAGAGATCCCCAGACAGGGGATTCCTACGAGCAGTACTTC. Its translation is CSARDPQTGDSYEQYF.

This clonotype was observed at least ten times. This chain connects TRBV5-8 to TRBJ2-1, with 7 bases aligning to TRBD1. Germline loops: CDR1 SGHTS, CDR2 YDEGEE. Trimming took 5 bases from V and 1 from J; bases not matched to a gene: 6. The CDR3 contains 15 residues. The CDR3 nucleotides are TGTGCCAGCAGGTTCAGGGGGAGTTCCTACAATGAGCAGTTCTTC. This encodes CASRFRGSSYNEQFF.

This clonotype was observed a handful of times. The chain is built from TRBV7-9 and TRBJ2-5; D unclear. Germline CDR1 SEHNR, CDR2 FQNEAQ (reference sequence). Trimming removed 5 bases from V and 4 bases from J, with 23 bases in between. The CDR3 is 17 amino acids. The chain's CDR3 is CASSAIPDPTHRETQYF. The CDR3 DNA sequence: TGTGCCAGCAGCGCCATACCGGACCCTACCCACCGAGAGACCCAGTACTTC.

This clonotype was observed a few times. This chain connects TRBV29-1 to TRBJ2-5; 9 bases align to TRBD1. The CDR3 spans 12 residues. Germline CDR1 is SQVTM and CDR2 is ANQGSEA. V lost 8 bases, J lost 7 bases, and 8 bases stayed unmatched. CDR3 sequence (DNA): TGCAGCATACGGACAGGGGAGGGGACCCAGTACTTC. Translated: CSIRTGEGTQYF.

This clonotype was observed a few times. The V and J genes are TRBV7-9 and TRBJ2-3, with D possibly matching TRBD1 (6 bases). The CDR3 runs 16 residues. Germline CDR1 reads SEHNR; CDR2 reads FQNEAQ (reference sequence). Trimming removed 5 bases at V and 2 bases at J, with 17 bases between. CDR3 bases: TGTGCCAGCAGCGCAGGAACCCGGGACACCACAGATACGCAGTATTTT. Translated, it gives CASSAGTRDTTDTQYF.